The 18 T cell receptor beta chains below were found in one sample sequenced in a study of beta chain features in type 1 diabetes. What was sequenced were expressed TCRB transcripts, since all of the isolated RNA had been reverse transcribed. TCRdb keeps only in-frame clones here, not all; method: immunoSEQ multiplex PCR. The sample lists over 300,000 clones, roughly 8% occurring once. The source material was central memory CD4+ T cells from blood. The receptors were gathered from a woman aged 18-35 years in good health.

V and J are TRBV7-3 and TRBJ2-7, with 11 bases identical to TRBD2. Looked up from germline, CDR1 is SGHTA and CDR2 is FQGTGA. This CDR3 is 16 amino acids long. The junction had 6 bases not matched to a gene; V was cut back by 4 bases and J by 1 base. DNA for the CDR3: TGTGCCAGCAGCTCAAGAGGGACTAGCGGATCCTACGAGCAGTACTTC. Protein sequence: CASSSRGTSGSYEQYF.

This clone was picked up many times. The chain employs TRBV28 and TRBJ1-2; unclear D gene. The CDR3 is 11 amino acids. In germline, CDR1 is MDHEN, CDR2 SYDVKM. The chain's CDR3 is CGSSGFYGYTF. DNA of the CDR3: TGTGGGTCCTCCGGCTTCTATGGCTACACCTTC.

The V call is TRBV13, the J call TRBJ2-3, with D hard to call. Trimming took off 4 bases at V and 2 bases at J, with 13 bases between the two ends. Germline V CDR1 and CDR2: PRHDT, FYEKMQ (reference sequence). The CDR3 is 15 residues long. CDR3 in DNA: TGTGCCAGCAGCTCCCAACTAAGCGACACAGATACGCAGTATTTT. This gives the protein CASSSQLSDTDTQYF.

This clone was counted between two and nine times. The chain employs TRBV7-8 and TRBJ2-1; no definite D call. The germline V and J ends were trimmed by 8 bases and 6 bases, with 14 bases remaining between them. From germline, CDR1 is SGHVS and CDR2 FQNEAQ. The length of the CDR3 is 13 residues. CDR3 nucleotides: TGTGCCAGCGGGCTCGAGAGGAGCAATGAGCAGTTCTTC. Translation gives CASGLERSNEQFF. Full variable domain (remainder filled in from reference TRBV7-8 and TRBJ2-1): GAGVSQSPRYKVAKRGQDVALRCDPISGHVSLFWYQQALGQGPEFLTYFQNEAQLDKSGLPSDRFFAERPEGSVSTLKIQRTQQEDSAVYLCASGLERSNEQFFGPGTRLTVL.

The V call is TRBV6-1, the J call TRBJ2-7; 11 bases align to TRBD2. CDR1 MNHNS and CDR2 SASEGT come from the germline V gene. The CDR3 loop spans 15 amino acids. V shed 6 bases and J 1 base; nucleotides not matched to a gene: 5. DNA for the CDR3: TGTGCCAGCAGGCAACTAGCGGGAGTATCCTACGAGCAGTACTTC. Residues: CASRQLAGVSYEQYF.

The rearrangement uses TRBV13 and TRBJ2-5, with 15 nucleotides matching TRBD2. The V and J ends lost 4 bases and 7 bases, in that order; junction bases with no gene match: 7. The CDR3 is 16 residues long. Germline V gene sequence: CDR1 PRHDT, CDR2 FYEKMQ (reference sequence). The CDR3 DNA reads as TGTGCCAGCAGCTCGGGACTAGCGGGAGGAGGTCGGACCCAGTACTTC. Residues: CASSSGLAGGGRTQYF.

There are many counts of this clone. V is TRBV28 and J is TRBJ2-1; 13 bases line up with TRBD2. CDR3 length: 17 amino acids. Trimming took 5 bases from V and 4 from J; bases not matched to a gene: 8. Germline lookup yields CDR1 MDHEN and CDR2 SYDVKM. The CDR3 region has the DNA TGTGCCAGCAGTAGCTCCAAGGGACTAGCGGGATACAATGAGCAGTTCTTC. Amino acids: CASSSSKGLAGYNEQFF.

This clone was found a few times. CDR3 sequence (DNA): TGTGCCAGCAGCCAATTACAGGGAGGGAGCTCTGGAAACACCATATATTTT. Translating it yields CASSQLQGGSSGNTIYF. V is TRBV4-2 and J is TRBJ1-3, with D maybe TRBD1 (6 bases). V was pared by 2 bases and J by 0 bases, with 14 bases between. There are 17 residues in the CDR3. Per germline, CDR1 LGHNA and CDR2 YNFKEQ.

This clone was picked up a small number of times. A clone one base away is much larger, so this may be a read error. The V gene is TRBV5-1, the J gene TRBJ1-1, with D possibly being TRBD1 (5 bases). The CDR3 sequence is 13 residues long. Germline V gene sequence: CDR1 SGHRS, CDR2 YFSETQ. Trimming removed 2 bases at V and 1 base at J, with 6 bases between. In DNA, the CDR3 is TGCGCCAGCAGCTTTCAGGGGAACACTGAAGCTTTCTTT. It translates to CASSFQGNTEAFF.

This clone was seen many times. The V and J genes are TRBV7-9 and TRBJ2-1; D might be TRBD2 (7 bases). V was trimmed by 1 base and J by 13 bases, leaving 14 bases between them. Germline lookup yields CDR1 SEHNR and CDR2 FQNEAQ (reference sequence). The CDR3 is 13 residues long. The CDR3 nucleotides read TGTGCCAGCAGCTTAGGCTTAGGGGGGGCCCAGTTCTTC. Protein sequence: CASSLGLGGAQFF. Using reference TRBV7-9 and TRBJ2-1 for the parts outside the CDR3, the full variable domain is DTGVSQNPRHKITKRGQNVTFRCDPISEHNRLYWYRQTLGQGPEFLTYFQNEAQLEKSRLLSDRFSAERPKGSFSTLEIQRTEQGDSAMYLCASSLGLGGAQFFGPGTRLTVL.

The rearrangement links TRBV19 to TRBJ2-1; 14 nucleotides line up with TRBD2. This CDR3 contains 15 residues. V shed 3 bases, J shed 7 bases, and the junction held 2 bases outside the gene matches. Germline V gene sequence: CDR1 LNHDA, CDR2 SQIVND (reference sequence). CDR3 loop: CASSMGLAGVNEQFF. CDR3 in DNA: TGTGCCAGTAGTATGGGACTAGCGGGAGTAAATGAGCAGTTCTTC.

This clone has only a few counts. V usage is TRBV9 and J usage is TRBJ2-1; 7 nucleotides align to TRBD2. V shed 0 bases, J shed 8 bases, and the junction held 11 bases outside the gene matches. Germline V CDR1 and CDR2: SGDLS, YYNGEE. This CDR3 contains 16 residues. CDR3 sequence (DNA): TGTGCCAGCAGCGTAGCGGCTAGCGGTTCTAGCGATGAGCAGTTCTTC. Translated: CASSVAASGSSDEQFF.

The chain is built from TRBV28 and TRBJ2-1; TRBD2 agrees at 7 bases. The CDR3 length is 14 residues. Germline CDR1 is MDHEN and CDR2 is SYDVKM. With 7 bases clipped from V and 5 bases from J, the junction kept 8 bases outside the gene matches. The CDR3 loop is CASTAWTRDNEQFF. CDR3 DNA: TGTGCCAGCACCGCCTGGACTAGGGACAATGAGCAGTTCTTC.

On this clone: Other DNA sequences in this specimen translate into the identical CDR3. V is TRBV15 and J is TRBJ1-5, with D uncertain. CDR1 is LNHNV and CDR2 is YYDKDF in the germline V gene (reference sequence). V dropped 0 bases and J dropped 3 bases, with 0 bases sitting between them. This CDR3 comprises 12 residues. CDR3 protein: CATSRDNQPQHF. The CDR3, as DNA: TGTGCCACCAGCAGAGACAATCAGCCCCAGCATTTT.

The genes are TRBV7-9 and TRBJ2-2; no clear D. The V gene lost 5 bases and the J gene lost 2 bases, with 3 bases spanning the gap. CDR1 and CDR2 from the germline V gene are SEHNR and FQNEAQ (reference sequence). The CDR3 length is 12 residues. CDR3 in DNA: TGTGCCAGCAGCCGAAACACCGGGGAGCTGTTTTTT. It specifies CASSRNTGELFF.

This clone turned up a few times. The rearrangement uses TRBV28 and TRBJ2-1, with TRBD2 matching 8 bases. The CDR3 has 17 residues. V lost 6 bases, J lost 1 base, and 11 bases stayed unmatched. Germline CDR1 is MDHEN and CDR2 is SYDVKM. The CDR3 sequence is CASSRPTSADSYNEQFF. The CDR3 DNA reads TGTGCCAGCAGCCGCCCGACTAGCGCCGATTCCTACAATGAGCAGTTCTTC.

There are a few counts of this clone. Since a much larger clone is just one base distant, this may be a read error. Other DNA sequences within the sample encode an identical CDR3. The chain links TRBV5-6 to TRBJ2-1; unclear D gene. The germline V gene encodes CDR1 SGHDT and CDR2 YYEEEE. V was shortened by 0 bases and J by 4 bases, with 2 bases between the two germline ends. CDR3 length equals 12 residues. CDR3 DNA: TGTGCCAGCAGCTTGGAGTACAATGAGCAGTTCTTC. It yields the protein CASSLEYNEQFF.

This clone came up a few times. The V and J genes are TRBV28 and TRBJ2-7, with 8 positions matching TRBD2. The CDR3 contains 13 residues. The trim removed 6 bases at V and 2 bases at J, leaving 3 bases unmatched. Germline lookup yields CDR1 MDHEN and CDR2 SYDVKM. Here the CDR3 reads CASRLTSAYEQYF. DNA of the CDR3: TGTGCCAGCAGGCTGACTAGCGCCTACGAGCAGTACTTC.